The sequence of this T cell receptor beta chain was determined in a study of metastatic and nonmetastatic thyroid tumors. The wider study: Comparison of repertoires was carried out across blood and tumor or nodule tissue from malignant and benign thyroid patients.

From the PCR reads, TCRdb re-called clones with MiXCR. The table records just over 40,000 clones, about an eighth of them present only once. Each patient came to thyroid surgery without any prior treatment (of any kind). This CDR3 is 18 amino acids long. Losses at the gene ends were 2 bases for V and 1 base for J; bases not matched to a gene: 8. CDR1 SGHAT and CDR2 FQNNGV come from the germline V gene. What was sequenced was blood. This TCR came from a female donor with papillary thyroid cancer or a benign thyroid nodule (not recorded which). Some clones in this sample may be carry-over from other donors' samples. V and J are TRBV11-2 and TRBJ2-5, with 12 bases matching TRBD2. CDR3 sequence (DNA): TGTGCCAGCAGCTTATTCGCCCGGACTAGCGGGATCCAAGAGACCCAGTACTTC. It encodes CASSLFARTSGIQETQYF.